This TCR beta chain was captured by sequencing in a study of beta chain features in type 1 diabetes. The study reverse transcribed the entire isolated RNA, so it sequenced expressed TCRB transcripts. The average output of naive, central memory and regulatory T cell samples was several million reads. Some clones are missing from TCRdb's copy, which holds only in-frame ones; the method was immunoSEQ multiplex PCR. The table lists hundreds of thousands of clones, more than 12% of them singletons. Study-wide results and caveats: In all four CD4+ subsets, TCRB CDR3 length was significantly, moderately reduced in type 1 diabetes.

V was clipped by 4 bases and J by 9 bases, with 13 bases between them. Germline CDR1 and CDR2: SQVTM and ANQGSEA. The CDR3 contains 12 residues. This clone was observed a few times. What it recognizes is unknown. The TCR was taken from a man aged 18 to 29 with type 1 diabetes. The chain joins TRBV29-1 to TRBJ1-3; D ambiguous. The specimen sequenced was naive CD4+ T cells from blood. The CDR3: CSVGTLVGTIYF. The CDR3 DNA is TGCAGCGTTGGGACCCTGGTGGGCACCATATATTTT.